Below are 9 T cell receptor beta chains sequenced from a single sample in a study of human T cells and chemical hapten exposure. TCRdb re-called the RACE reads with MiXCR, one entry per CDR3 protein. There are more than 250,000 distinct CDR3 sequences in the sample; 7.5% to 10% occur only once, and under 2.5% lies in the top ten. The time point is: pre-sensitization, week 0. Indicated treatment: therapeutic diphenylcyclopropenone sensitization with weekly scalp DPC. The sequenced sample was whole blood, obtained in connection with sensitization to the hapten diphenylcyclopropenone (DPC). All receptors derive from a woman aged 40-49 years with alopecia areata. Some clones in this sample may be carry-over from other donors' samples.

J is TRBJ2-7 and V is TRBV5-1; 8 bases line up with TRBD2. This CDR3 has 14 amino acids. V dropped 6 bases and J dropped 2; count of bases not matched to a gene: 7. The V gene's germline CDR1 is SGHRS and CDR2 YFSETQ. In nucleotides, the CDR3 is TGCGCCAGCACCGGCGGGGGGCTAACCTACGAGCAGTACTTC. This encodes CASTGGGLTYEQYF.

This clonotype showed up just a few times. This rearrangement joins TRBV24-1 to TRBJ2-6; D is uncertain. V lost 9 bases to trimming and J lost 2 bases, with 10 bases between them. Germline-derived CDR1 and CDR2 are KGHDR and SFDVKD. The CDR3 is made up of 14 amino acids. The CDR3 sequence is CATSPVAGANVLTF. CDR3 nucleotide sequence: TGTGCCACCTCACCGGTAGCTGGGGCCAACGTCCTGACTTTC.

The table lists this clonotype with many counts. The chain couples TRBV28 to TRBJ2-3; no clear D. Trimming left V 2 bases short and J 1 base short, with 7 bases between. Germline-derived CDR1 and CDR2 are MDHEN and SYDVKM. This CDR3 is 14 amino acids long. The CDR3 protein is CASSLNGGTDTQYF. In DNA form, the CDR3 reads TGTGCCAGCAGTTTAAACGGTGGCACAGATACGCAGTATTTT.

This clonotype has ten or more counts. CDR3 region: CASGTSGRADFF. CDR3 nucleotide sequence: TGTGCCTCCGGGACTAGCGGGAGGGCCGATTTCTTC. The rearrangement uses TRBV30 and TRBJ2-1, with 16 positions matching TRBD2. V was pared by 7 bases and J by 16 bases, with 7 bases of the junction left unmatched. The V gene's germline CDR1 is GTSNPN and CDR2 SVGIG (reference sequence). This CDR3 contains 12 residues. The full variable domain, completed using reference TRBV30 and TRBJ2-1, is SQTIHQWPATLVQPVGSPLSLECTVEGTSNPNLYWYRQAAGRGLQLLFYSVGIGQISSEVPQNLSASRPQDRQFILSSKKLLLSDSGFYLCASGTSGRADFFGPGTRLTVL.

This clonotype was seen ten or more times. The chain is built from TRBV7-9 and TRBJ2-6; 7 nucleotides match TRBD1. The CDR3 covers 15 residues. Looked up from germline, CDR1 is SEHNR and CDR2 is FQNEAQ (reference sequence). With 4 bases clipped from V and 2 bases from J, the junction kept 2 bases outside the gene matches. In DNA, the CDR3 is TGTGCCAGCAGCTCCAGGGGGACTGGGGCCAACGTCCTGACTTTC. Amino acids: CASSSRGTGANVLTF.

The table lists this clonotype with many counts. V is TRBV7-9 and J is TRBJ1-2; no reliable D call. V dropped 1 base and J dropped 8 bases, with 14 bases sitting between them. The CDR3 totals 14 residues. Germline CDR1 SEHNR, CDR2 FQNEAQ (reference sequence). The DNA of the CDR3 is TGTGCCAGCAGCTTAGAGGGATTTCAGCAGGGCTACACCTTC. Translated: CASSLEGFQQGYTF.

The chain recombines TRBV30 with TRBJ2-5, with D unclear. Trimming left V 0 bases short and J 4 bases short, with 3 bases between. There are 11 residues in the CDR3. Germline-derived CDR1 and CDR2 are GTSNPN and SVGIG (reference sequence). The CDR3, as DNA: TGTGCCTGGAGTGTAGCAGAGACCCAGTACTTC. It translates to CAWSVAETQYF. The full variable domain, rest sourced from reference TRBV30 and TRBJ2-5, is SQTIHQWPATLVQPVGSPLSLECTVEGTSNPNLYWYRQAAGRGLQLLFYSVGIGQISSEVPQNLSASRPQDRQFILSSKKLLLSDSGFYLCAWSVAETQYFGPGTRLLVL.

The table lists this clonotype with a few counts. This rearrangement joins TRBV12-3 or TRBV12-4 to TRBJ2-2, with D possibly matching TRBD1 (5 bases). V was shortened by 2 bases and J by 3 bases, with 7 bases between the two germline ends. The CDR3 sequence is 14 residues long. The CDR3 sequence is CASSLIGDTGELFF. For the CDR3, the DNA is TGTGCCAGCAGTTTAATAGGGGACACCGGGGAGCTGTTTTTT.

In its sample, this clonotype was seen many times. The chain combines TRBV28 with TRBJ2-1, with D uncertain. The CDR3 extends over 16 amino acids. V lost 3 bases and J lost 5, with 17 bases in between. Germline CDR1 reads MDHEN; CDR2 reads SYDVKM. CDR3: CASSFLSRRLDNEQFF. The CDR3 coding sequence is TGTGCCAGCAGTTTCCTCTCTCGAAGATTAGACAATGAGCAGTTCTTC.